A selection of T cell receptor beta chains follows, all from one sample in a study of T cell changes during pregnancy in multiple sclerosis. TCRdb's copy holds only in-frame clones and misses some; the assay was immunoSEQ multiplex PCR. Of tens of thousands of clones detected, approximately 95% appear once; the ten largest clones hold roughly 1%. This specimen was peripheral blood, taken in the first trimester of pregnancy. These receptors all stem from a female donor with multiple sclerosis, enrolled in a pregnancy study. The conserved cysteine and the conserved F or W are not part of the CDR3 here. A clone size is listed for some rows: how often the clone was seen (once, few, many), or a class if it is expanded.

j_call clone_size v_call cdr3_aa
TRBJ1-1 - TRBV4-1 ASSPPSRAAEAF
TRBJ2-7 - TRBV28 ASSFKGLSSYEQY
TRBJ2-7 - TRBV30 AWIPRPSTYEQY
TRBJ2-2 - TRBV7-9 ASSSDRNTGELF
TRBJ2-5 - TRBV2 ASSPTIQETQY
TRBJ2-2 - TRBV6-5 ASTNRVTGELF
TRBJ2-1 - TRBV7-3 ASSLSEGSYNEQF
TRBJ2-7 - TRBV7-9 ASSLPSRVSDYEQY
TRBJ1-1 once TRBV6-5 ASSLGETEAF
TRBJ2-7 - TRBV30 AWRQGSYSYEQY
TRBJ1-2 - TRBV19 ASRGRDRKNGSSGYT
TRBJ2-7 once TRBV5-1 ASSVTGFHEQY
TRBJ2-3 once TRBV10-3 AISDPTGADTQY
TRBJ1-6 few TRBV11-2 ASSSRTGFNSPLH
TRBJ2-1 - TRBV28 ASSSRTSGRGYNEQF
TRBJ1-2 - TRBV9 ASSPAGGSGYT
TRBJ1-2 - TRBV28 ASSPTGDYGYT
TRBJ2-7 - TRBV15 ATSGDSYEQY
TRBJ2-2 - TRBV5-1 ASSLRMVDLGTGELF
TRBJ2-7 - TRBV10-1 ASSEVELTAYEQY
TRBJ2-7 - TRBV5-1 ASSFSGSMSYEQY
TRBJ2-5 - TRBV7-3 ASSLLGDRVYETQY
TRBJ2-1 - TRBV10-3 AISPGGSGNHNEQF
TRBJ2-3 - TRBV5-1 ASRSGASTDTQY
TRBJ2-7 - TRBV5-1 ASSEQGSPVEQY
TRBJ2-3 few TRBV19 ASSTGQGTDTQY
TRBJ1-1 - TRBV9 ASSVDPRPPMNTEAF
TRBJ2-2 - TRBV10-1 ASSESAVTGELF
TRBJ2-5 - TRBV15 ATSSLTSGGPETQY
TRBJ2-2 - TRBV6-5 ASSYGLAGVSGELF
TRBJ2-7 few TRBV5-1 ASSLATQVIYEQY
TRBJ1-2 once TRBV7-6 ASSYLSPPGQGYGYT
TRBJ1-6 - TRBV27 ASSLREGSPLH
TRBJ2-7 - TRBV25-1 ASSGQGRGSEQY
TRBJ2-2 - TRBV14 ASSQAPERVSLRGELF
TRBJ2-7 - TRBV11-1 ASSLGDNYEQY
TRBJ1-2 - TRBV7-3 ASSPSGGSYGYT
TRBJ1-5 - TRBV2 ASSEAGRGEPQH
TRBJ1-1 - TRBV5-4 ASSLSGLSAEAF
TRBJ2-2 - TRBV7-9 ASRLTGFEITGELF
TRBJ1-1 - TRBV19 ASLEGANTEAF
TRBJ1-1 - TRBV11-2 ASSFTFGTDEAF
TRBJ1-2 - TRBV2 ASSEAGQGANYGYT